The 23 T cell receptor beta chains below come from one sample, sequenced in a study of blood T cell repertoires in COVID-19. Measured with immunoSEQ multiplex PCR; TCRdb has only the in-frame clones, and not every one. The sample lists hundreds of thousands of clones; approximately 86% were seen once. Sequenced input: PBMCs or T cells enriched from blood (not recorded which). These receptors were taken from a woman aged 25 to 45 who had recovered from COVID-19.

This clone has only one observation. This chain uses TRBV27 with TRBJ1-4; the match to TRBD1 covers 7 bases. The V segment lost 2 bases and the J segment 10 bases; nucleotides outside the gene matches: 4. This CDR3 comprises 13 residues. Germline V gene data show CDR1 as MNHEY and CDR2 as SMNVEV (reference sequence). The DNA of the CDR3 is TGTGCCAGCAGTTTAGGGACAGCGGGAAAACTGTTTTTT. This codes for CASSLGTAGKLFF.

V is TRBV13 and J is TRBJ2-7; 9 nucleotides align to TRBD1. Looked up from germline, CDR1 is PRHDT and CDR2 is FYEKMQ (reference sequence). The CDR3 sequence is 16 residues long. The junction had 8 bases not matched to a gene; V was cut back by 1 base and J by 4 bases. The CDR3 sequence is CASSLAGTGRIYEQYF. CDR3 nucleotide sequence: TGTGCCAGCAGCTTAGCTGGGACAGGGAGAATTTACGAGCAGTACTTC.

The chain carries TRBV25-1 and TRBJ1-2; 10 nucleotides agree with TRBD1. CDR1 MGHDK and CDR2 SYGVNS come from the germline V gene. J gave up 5 bases and V 4 bases, and 7 bases lay outside the gene matches. The CDR3 is 15 amino acids. The CDR3 region has the DNA TGTGCCAGCAGTGCCCGGACAGGGGGTTGGTATGGCTACACCTTC. Translating gives CASSARTGGWYGYTF.

This chain links TRBV7-9 with TRBJ1-5, with 8 nucleotides matching TRBD1. The V segment lost 3 bases and the J segment 6 bases; nucleotides outside the gene matches: 10. The CDR3 extends over 16 amino acids. The germline gives CDR1 SEHNR, CDR2 FQNEAQ (reference sequence). CDR3 in amino acids: CASSFGQGGVTQPQHF. CDR3 DNA sequence: TGTGCCAGCAGCTTCGGACAGGGCGGTGTAACTCAGCCCCAGCATTTT.

This clone was observed a few times. The chain links TRBV30 to TRBJ1-6, with TRBD1 identical over 9 bases. Trimming cost V 5 bases and J 7 bases; bases outside gene matches: 0. Germline V lookup: CDR1 GTSNPN, CDR2 SVGIG (reference sequence). The CDR3 sequence is 12 residues long. DNA for the CDR3: TGTGCCTGGGGACAGGGGAATTCACCCCTCCACTTT. Translating it yields CAWGQGNSPLHF.

CDR3 in DNA: TGCGCCAGCAGCTTAATACAAGAGACCCAGTACTTC. Translating gives CASSLIQETQYF. The gene calls are TRBV5-1 and TRBJ2-5; D uncertain. Germline CDR1 is SGHRS and CDR2 is YFSETQ. Trimming stripped 2 bases from V and 2 bases from J, with 4 bases between. The CDR3 totals 12 residues.

V and J are TRBV5-6 and TRBJ2-1; 8 bases line up with TRBD2. The CDR3 has 16 amino acids. Germline loops: CDR1 SGHDT, CDR2 YYEEEE. The V gene end was trimmed by 2 bases and the J gene end by 2 bases; junction bases not matched to a gene: 6. In DNA form, the CDR3 reads TGTGCCAGCAGCTTTGTTCAACTAGCGGCCTACAATGAGCAGTTCTTC. It is translated as CASSFVQLAAYNEQFF.

The CDR3 loop reads CASKLTAEIHYEQYF. CDR3 in DNA: TGTGCCAGCAAGCTCACAGCGGAGATACACTACGAGCAGTACTTC. The chain couples TRBV27 to TRBJ2-7, with D maybe TRBD2 (5 bases). Trimming took off 7 bases at V and 3 bases at J, with 19 bases between the two ends. This CDR3 is 15 amino acids long. Germline loops: CDR1 MNHEY, CDR2 SMNVEV (reference sequence).

The rearrangement links TRBV5-6 to TRBJ2-1, with 12 bases fitting TRBD2. V lost 2 bases, J lost 4 bases, and 4 bases stayed unmatched. Germline CDR1 reads SGHDT; CDR2 reads YYEEEE. The CDR3 is 16 amino acids. The CDR3 protein is CASSFLAGGRYNEQFF. The CDR3 DNA follows: TGTGCCAGCAGCTTTCTAGCGGGGGGGCGGTACAATGAGCAGTTCTTC. Looking up the rest from reference TRBV5-6 and TRBJ2-1 gives the full variable domain: DAGVTQSPTHLIKTRGQQVTLRCSPKSGHDTVSWYQQALGQGPQFIFQYYEEEERQRGNFPDRFSGHQFPNYSSELNVNALLLGDSALYLCASSFLAGGRYNEQFFGPGTRLTVL.

The chain recombines TRBV10-2 with TRBJ2-1; D gene unclear. Germline V gene data show CDR1 as WSHSY and CDR2 as SAAADI. This CDR3 has 14 amino acids. V was shortened by 0 bases and J by 3 bases, with 6 bases between the two germline ends. This chain's CDR3 is CASSESSGYNEQFF. CDR3 nucleotide sequence: TGCGCCAGCAGTGAGTCGTCGGGCTACAATGAGCAGTTCTTC.

The chain carries TRBV5-1 and TRBJ1-2; D is unclear. V lost 4 bases to trimming and J lost 0 bases, with 10 bases between them. Germline CDR1 reads SGHRS; CDR2 reads YFSETQ. The CDR3 contains 14 residues. CDR3 in DNA: TGCGCCAGCAGCGTTGGGCCGACTAACTATGGCTACACCTTC. Its translation: CASSVGPTNYGYTF. Combining the CDR3 with reference TRBV5-1 and TRBJ1-2 gives the whole variable domain KAGVTQTPRYLIKTRGQQVTLSCSPISGHRSVSWYQQTPGQGLQFLFEYFSETQRNKGNFPGRFSGRQFSNSRSEMNVSTLELGDSALYLCASSVGPTNYGYTFGSGTRLTVV.

This chain links TRBV11-2 with TRBJ1-1; the D gene is possibly TRBD1 (6 bases). The germline V gene has CDR1 SGHAT and CDR2 FQNNGV. This CDR3 comprises 11 residues. Trimming cost V 5 bases and J 11 bases, with 12 bases left between them. The CDR3: CASSIQGRAFF. The CDR3 DNA is TGTGCCAGCAGCATACAGGGAAGGGCTTTCTTT.

This rearrangement joins TRBV9 to TRBJ1-2; 8 bases match TRBD1. V shed 4 bases and J 4 bases; nucleotides not matched to a gene: 3. The CDR3 length is 13 residues. CDR1 SGDLS and CDR2 YYNGEE come from the germline V gene. DNA for the CDR3: TGTGCCAGCAGCCCGGGACAGGTCTATGGCTACACCTTC. It encodes CASSPGQVYGYTF.

The V and J genes are TRBV11-2 and TRBJ2-3; 10 nucleotides agree with TRBD2. From germline, CDR1 is SGHAT and CDR2 FQNNGV. V was clipped by 1 base and J by 2 bases; unmatched bases: 6. The length of the CDR3 is 17 residues. This chain's CDR3 is CASSLGISGGITDTQYF. The CDR3 nucleotides are TGTGCCAGCAGCTTAGGGATTAGCGGGGGGATCACAGATACGCAGTATTTT. Supplemented by reference TRBV11-2 and TRBJ2-3, the full variable domain reads EAGVAQSPRYKIIEKRQSVAFWCNPISGHATLYWYQQILGQGPKLLIQFQNNGVVDDSQLPKDRFSAERLKGVDSTLKIQPAKLEDSAVYLCASSLGISGGITDTQYFGPGTRLTVL.

The CDR3 DNA follows: TGTGCCTGGAGTAGGGGTGAGCAGTTCTTC. This sequence encodes CAWSRGEQFF. The chain joins TRBV30 to TRBJ2-1, with D possibly TRBD1 on 5 matching bases. This CDR3 has 10 residues. V was clipped by 2 bases and J by 9 bases, with 5 bases between them. Germline V gene lookup returns CDR1 GTSNPN and CDR2 SVGIG (reference sequence).

The chain combines TRBV10-3 with TRBJ2-3; 7 bases map to TRBD1. CDR3 length equals 19 residues. V gave up 6 bases and J gave up 0 bases; unmatched junction bases: 18. Germline V gives CDR1 ENHRY, CDR2 SYGVKD. CDR3 protein: CAIRGTVSALSTSTDTQYF. CDR3 in DNA: TGTGCCATCAGAGGGACAGTTTCCGCCTTAAGTACTAGCACAGATACGCAGTATTTT.

This rearrangement joins TRBV18 to TRBJ1-1; no clear D gene. CDR1 KGHSH and CDR2 LQKENI come from the germline V gene. This CDR3 comprises 15 residues. V was clipped by 2 bases and J by 1 base, with 11 bases between them. As DNA, the CDR3 is TGTGCCAGCTCACCAGGCTGGGCGCCGAACACTGAAGCTTTCTTT. This sequence encodes CASSPGWAPNTEAFF.

The genes are TRBV21-1 and TRBJ2-3; the D call of TRBD1 is as the table states it, not checked on the DNA. TRBV21-1 corresponds to a pseudogene. There are 13 residues in the CDR3. CDR3 nucleotide sequence: TGTGCCAGCGGGCTTCCAGTCACAGATACGCAGTATTTT. Translated: CASGLPVTDTQYF.

This chain connects TRBV28 to TRBJ1-4; 7 nucleotides align to TRBD1. Germline values: CDR1 MDHEN, CDR2 SYDVKM. Germline trimming cut 5 bases from V and 8 bases from J; bases unmatched to any gene: 8. The CDR3 spans 14 residues. The CDR3 reads CASSPTGAGEKLFF. Here the CDR3 DNA reads TGTGCCAGCAGTCCCACAGGGGCAGGGGAAAAACTGTTTTTT.

The J gene is TRBJ1-1, the V gene TRBV2; D is undetermined. Germline V lookup: CDR1 SNHLY, CDR2 FYNNEI. This CDR3 has 12 residues. Trimming took off 10 bases at V and 7 bases at J, with 16 bases between the two ends. Here the CDR3 reads CAKQEGRGEAFF. The CDR3 DNA reads TGTGCCAAACAAGAAGGCCGGGGTGAAGCTTTCTTT.

This clone was recorded once. The rearrangement links TRBV3-1 (or the pseudogene TRBV3-2) to TRBJ2-3; 10 bases fit TRBD2. The CDR3 runs to 14 residues. Germline V gene data show CDR1 as LGHDT and CDR2 as YNNKEL (reference sequence). The V and J ends lost 3 bases and 5 bases, in that order; junction bases with no gene match: 2. The chain's CDR3 is CASSQIAGGDTQYF. CDR3 nucleotide sequence: TGTGCCAGCAGCCAGATAGCGGGAGGAGATACGCAGTATTTT.

This sequence joins TRBV7-2 and TRBJ1-4; 9 nucleotides line up with TRBD1. J lost 8 bases, V lost 3 bases, and 4 bases had no gene match. This CDR3 spans 14 amino acids. Germline V lookup: CDR1 SGHTA, CDR2 FQGNSA. The CDR3 region is CASSLDRGEEKLFF. Here the CDR3 DNA reads TGTGCCAGCAGCTTGGACAGGGGTGAGGAAAAACTGTTTTTT.

J is TRBJ2-7 and V is TRBV7-3; TRBD1 matches at 9 bases. Per the germline V gene, CDR1 is SGHTA and CDR2 is FQGTGA. J was trimmed by 4 bases and V by 4 bases; bases with no gene match: 5. This CDR3 is built from 14 residues. For the CDR3, the DNA is TGTGCCAGCAGCTCCGGTGGGACAGGGTACGAGCAGTACTTC. It encodes CASSSGGTGYEQYF.